This entry lists 24 T cell receptor beta chains sequenced from one sample in a study of human T cells and chemical hapten exposure. Time point reported: patch test 3, about 24 weeks after DPC sensitization. Indicated treatment: therapeutic diphenylcyclopropenone sensitization with weekly scalp DPC. TCRdb reprocessed the RACE reads with MiXCR, giving one entry per CDR3 protein. The sample has more than 100,000 distinct CDR3 sequences, 11% seen once. The sequencing used whole blood, collected in connection with sensitization to the hapten diphenylcyclopropenone (DPC). The source of these receptors is a woman in her fifties or sixties with alopecia areata. Some clones in this sample may be carry-over from other donors' samples.

The V gene is TRBV6-5, the J gene TRBJ1-5; 12 nucleotides align to TRBD1. This CDR3 contains 14 residues. Germline V lookup: CDR1 MNHEY, CDR2 SVGAGI. The V and J ends lost 8 bases and 4 bases, in that order; junction bases with no gene match: 3. The DNA of the CDR3 is TGTGCCAGCGGGGACAGGGGGCGAAATCAGCCCCAGCATTTT. Protein product: CASGDRGRNQPQHF.

This clonotype appeared a few times. CDR3 nucleotides: TGTGCCAGCAGCCCTAATCCAAGGGACGGATCACCCCTCCACTTT. Amino acid sequence: CASSPNPRDGSPLHF. The rearrangement uses TRBV7-6 and TRBJ1-6; D is possibly TRBD1 (5 bases). The CDR3 has 15 amino acids. Germline-derived CDR1 and CDR2 are SGHVS and FNYEAQ. V lost 5 bases to trimming and J lost 10 bases, with 18 bases between them.

This clonotype showed up many times. The chain combines TRBV6-5 with TRBJ1-2; TRBD1 is a possible D gene (5 bases). CDR1 and CDR2 from the germline V gene are MNHEY and SVGAGI. V lost 2 bases and J lost 6, with 10 bases in between. The CDR3 extends over 13 amino acids. CDR3 DNA: TGTGCCAGCAGTTACGATGGGGCGAATGGCTACACCTTC. This translates into CASSYDGANGYTF.

This chain uses TRBV29-1 with TRBJ1-2; no definite D call. The germline CDR1 and CDR2 sequences are SQVTM and ANQGSEA. This CDR3 has 12 amino acids. Deletions cut 1 base from V and 8 bases from J, with 11 bases between. DNA for the CDR3: TGCAGCGTTGAAGGAGATGTTTACGGCTACACCTTC. Protein product: CSVEGDVYGYTF. Full variable domain (outside the CDR3, taken from reference TRBV29-1 and TRBJ1-2): SAVISQKPSRDICQRGTSLTIQCQVDSQVTMMFWYRQQPGQSLTLIATANQGSEATYESGFVIDKFPISRPNLTFSTLTVSNMSPEDSSIYLCSVEGDVYGYTFGSGTRLTVV.

The table lists this clonotype with a few counts. The chain employs TRBV2 and TRBJ2-3; 8 bases are a match to TRBD2. Germline CDR1 SNHLY, CDR2 FYNNEI. V shed 6 bases and J 0 bases; nucleotides not matched to a gene: 5. The CDR3 contains 15 residues. CDR3 bases: TGTGCCAGCAGGCGAGCGGGGGAAAGCACAGATACGCAGTATTTT. This sequence encodes CASRRAGESTDTQYF.

The chain uses TRBV19 and TRBJ1-1; D is undetermined. This CDR3 contains 12 residues. Trimming removed 5 bases at V and 2 bases at J, with 6 bases between. Germline lookup yields CDR1 LNHDA and CDR2 SQIVND (reference sequence). The CDR3 DNA is TGTGCCAGTAGTTGGGTCAACACTGAAGCTTTCTTT. Its translation: CASSWVNTEAFF.

The V and J genes are TRBV29-1 and TRBJ1-2; TRBD1 aligns across 7 bases. Losses at the gene ends were 0 bases for V and 6 bases for J; bases not matched to a gene: 4. Germline-derived CDR1 and CDR2 are SQVTM and ANQGSEA. The CDR3 is 13 residues long. CDR3 sequence reads: CSVEDGQGDGYTF. CDR3 DNA: TGCAGCGTTGAAGATGGCCAGGGGGATGGCTACACCTTC.

This clonotype appeared many times. V gene TRBV7-9 combines with J gene TRBJ2-1; D remains unclear. Germline V gene sequence: CDR1 SEHNR, CDR2 FQNEAQ (reference sequence). Trimming removed 1 base from V and 6 bases from J, with 4 bases in between. CDR3 length: 12 amino acids. The CDR3: CASSLEGNEQFF. CDR3 nucleotides: TGTGCCAGCAGCTTAGAGGGCAATGAGCAGTTCTTC.

The chain carries TRBV28 and TRBJ2-1; no definite D call. The CDR3 extends over 14 amino acids. The germline CDR1 and CDR2 sequences are MDHEN and SYDVKM. V shed 4 bases and J shed 8 bases, with 15 bases lying between them. CDR3 sequence reads: CASSSPRGQDEQFF. In nucleotides, the CDR3 is TGTGCCAGCAGTTCTCCGCGAGGCCAGGATGAGCAGTTCTTC.

This chain connects TRBV7-8 to TRBJ2-7; TRBD2 matches at 10 bases. Trimming took 5 bases from V and 2 from J; bases not matched to a gene: 9. Germline V gives CDR1 SGHVS, CDR2 FQNEAQ. This CDR3 has 16 residues. The CDR3 DNA sequence: TGTGCCAGCAGCGTCACTGCTAGCGGGAGCGCCTACGAGCAGTACTTC. Amino acid sequence: CASSVTASGSAYEQYF.

Of note for this clonotype: A much larger clone differs by one base, so this may be a read error. J is TRBJ2-3 and V is TRBV7-9; 8 bases line up with TRBD1. J was trimmed by 1 base and V by 7 bases; bases with no gene match: 10. Germline lookup yields CDR1 SEHNR and CDR2 FQNEAQ (reference sequence). This CDR3 contains 16 residues. CDR3 in DNA: TGTGCCAGCATCTTGGACAGGGTCCCTGGCACAGATACGCAGTATTTT. Translated: CASILDRVPGTDTQYF.

This clonotype was recorded a few times. The chain combines TRBV29-1 with TRBJ2-7, with 9 bases identical to TRBD2. CDR1 is SQVTM and CDR2 is ANQGSEA in the germline V gene. The trim removed 3 bases at V and 6 bases at J, leaving 9 bases unmatched. The length of the CDR3 is 14 residues. CDR3 sequence (DNA): TGCAGCGTTGATCCTAGCGGGAACCAACGCGAGCAGTACTTC. The encoded protein is CSVDPSGNQREQYF.

V is TRBV12-5 and J is TRBJ2-5; D unresolved. Trimming stripped 5 bases from V and 1 base from J, with 8 bases between. The CDR3 is made up of 13 amino acids. Germline CDR1 is LGHNT and CDR2 is FRNRAP. The CDR3 DNA follows: TGTGCTAGTGGTGCCGATACCCAAGAGACCCAGTACTTC. Its protein is CASGADTQETQYF.

This clonotype has only a few counts. This chain uses TRBV7-9 with TRBJ1-5; 9 bases match TRBD1. CDR1 SEHNR and CDR2 FQNEAQ come from the germline V gene (reference sequence). V was clipped by 3 bases and J by 4 bases; unmatched bases: 7. There are 16 residues in the CDR3. The chain's CDR3 is CASSFGDRGRNQPQHF. CDR3 DNA sequence: TGTGCCAGCAGCTTCGGAGACAGGGGGAGGAATCAGCCCCAGCATTTT.

This clonotype was found a few times. J is TRBJ1-2 and V is TRBV12-3 or TRBV12-4; TRBD1 matches 8 bases. The CDR3 has 16 amino acids. Unmatched junction bases numbered 12, after V lost 5 bases and J lost 4 bases. The CDR3 spells CASSGWTGSIFYGYTF. CDR3 coding DNA: TGTGCCAGCAGTGGTTGGACAGGGTCAATTTTCTATGGCTACACCTTC.

This sequence joins TRBV14 and TRBJ2-5; D is ambiguous. The CDR3 is made up of 14 amino acids. Trimming pared 4 bases from V and 1 base from J, leaving 10 bases between. Per the germline V gene, CDR1 is SGHDN and CDR2 is FVKESK. The CDR3 nucleotides are TGTGCCAGCAGCCGGTGGAGCTCCCAAGAGACCCAGTACTTC. Amino acids: CASSRWSSQETQYF.

This clonotype showed up just a few times. The V and J genes are TRBV6-6 and TRBJ2-7; 8 bases agree with TRBD2. V lost 9 bases to trimming and J lost 6 bases; unmatched junction nucleotides: 19. This CDR3 has 16 amino acids. CDR1 is MNHNY and CDR2 is SVGAGI in the germline V gene (reference sequence). The CDR3 DNA follows: TGTGCCAGTGCCACAGGACTAGCCCGCCAGAGGCCCGAGCAGTACTTC. Its translation: CASATGLARQRPEQYF.

This clonotype occurred a few times. The chain carries TRBV29-1 and TRBJ2-3, with 10 bases that match TRBD1. V lost 4 bases and J lost 5; bases outside the gene matches: 3. CDR1 and CDR2 (germline): SQVTM, ANQGSEA. CDR3 length equals 13 residues. CDR3 coding DNA: TGCAGCGTTGGGGGACAGGGGCTAGATACGCAGTATTTT. It yields the protein CSVGGQGLDTQYF.

This clonotype was detected many times. The rearrangement joins TRBV4-3 to TRBJ2-7; 8 nucleotides agree with TRBD1. CDR1 and CDR2 (germline): LGHNA, YSLEER. The CDR3 covers 16 residues. V dropped 1 base and J dropped 0; count of bases not matched to a gene: 5. CDR3 DNA: TGCGCCAGCAGCCAAGCATCACAGGGGGACTCCTACGAGCAGTACTTC. This encodes CASSQASQGDSYEQYF.

There are many counts of this clonotype. The chain links TRBV10-3 to TRBJ2-3; 8 nucleotides agree with TRBD2. V was pared by 7 bases and J by 5 bases, with 5 bases of the junction left unmatched. CDR1 ENHRY and CDR2 SYGVKD come from the germline V gene. This CDR3 spans 13 amino acids. CDR3 nucleotide sequence: TGTGCCATCAAGGATAGCGGGATAGATACGCAGTATTTT. Protein sequence: CAIKDSGIDTQYF.

This clonotype occurred many times. This chain links TRBV7-2 with TRBJ2-3; a weak D match, TRBD1 (5 bases). The CDR3 consists of 13 residues. The V and J ends lost 5 bases and 9 bases respectively, with 15 bases between them. Per germline, CDR1 SGHTA and CDR2 FQGNSA. The CDR3 bases are TGTGCCAGCAGCCCCGGACAAGCTCAAACGCAGTATTTT. Translating it yields CASSPGQAQTQYF.

This clonotype was seen more than once but under ten times. The chain carries TRBV2 and TRBJ2-1, with D perhaps TRBD1 (5 bases). CDR3 length equals 11 residues. Germline V CDR1 and CDR2: SNHLY, FYNNEI. The V end lost 2 bases, the J end lost 13 bases, and 9 bases lay between the germline ends. The CDR3, as DNA: TGTGCCAGCAGTGAAACTGGGGCCCAGTTCTTC. Translated: CASSETGAQFF.

The chain is built from TRBV20-1 and TRBJ2-3; D could derive from TRBD1 or TRBD2 (5 bases each). Germline V gene sequence: CDR1 DFQATT, CDR2 SNEGSKA (reference sequence). The V end was cut by 3 bases, the J end by 5 bases, with 9 bases between. There are 12 residues in the CDR3. The CDR3: CSARGPGDTQYF. CDR3 DNA sequence: TGCAGTGCTAGGGGACCAGGAGATACGCAGTATTTT.

In its sample, this clonotype was seen a few times. The chain recombines TRBV3-1 with TRBJ2-3, with D perhaps matching TRBD2 (6 bases). The CDR3 sequence is 13 residues long. Germline CDR1 reads LGHDT; CDR2 reads YNNKEL (reference sequence). V lost 4 bases and J lost 4, with 9 bases in between. The CDR3 nucleotides read TGTGCCAGCAGCCCTGGGAGGCCAGATACGCAGTATTTT. It codes for CASSPGRPDTQYF.